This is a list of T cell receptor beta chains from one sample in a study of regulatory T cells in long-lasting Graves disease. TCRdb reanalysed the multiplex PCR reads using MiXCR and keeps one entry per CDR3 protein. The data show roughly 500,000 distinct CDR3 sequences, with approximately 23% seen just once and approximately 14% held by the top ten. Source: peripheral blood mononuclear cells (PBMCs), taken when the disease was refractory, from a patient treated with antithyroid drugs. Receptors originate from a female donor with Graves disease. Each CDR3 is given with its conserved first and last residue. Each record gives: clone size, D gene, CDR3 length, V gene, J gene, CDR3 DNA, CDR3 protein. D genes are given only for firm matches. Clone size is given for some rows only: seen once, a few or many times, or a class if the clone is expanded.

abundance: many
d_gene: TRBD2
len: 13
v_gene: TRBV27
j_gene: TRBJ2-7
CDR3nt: TGTGCCAGCAGCCCCCCGGGAGGCTACGAGCAGTACTTC
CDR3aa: CASSPPGGYEQYF

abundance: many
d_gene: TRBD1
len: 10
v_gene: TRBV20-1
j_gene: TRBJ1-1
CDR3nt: TGCAGTGCTAAGGACAGGGTACCTTTCTTT
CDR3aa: CSAKDRVPFF

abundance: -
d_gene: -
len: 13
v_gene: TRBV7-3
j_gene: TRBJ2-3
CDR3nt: TGTGCCAGCAGCACCCCCCAAGGGGATACGCAGTATTTT
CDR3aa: CASSTPQGDTQYF

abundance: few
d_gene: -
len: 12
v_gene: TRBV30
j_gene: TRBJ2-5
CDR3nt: TGTGCCTGGAGTGGCTTCCGGGAGACCCAGTACTTC
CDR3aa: CAWSGFRETQYF

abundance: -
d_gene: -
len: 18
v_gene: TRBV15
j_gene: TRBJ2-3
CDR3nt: TGTGCCACCAGCAGACCTAATCGACCCGACGATAGCACAGATACGCAGTATTTT
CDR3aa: CATSRPNRPDDSTDTQYF

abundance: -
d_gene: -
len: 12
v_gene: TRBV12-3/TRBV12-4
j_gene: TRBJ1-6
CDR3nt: TGTGCCAGCAGTGCTTTTACTTCACCCCTCCACTTT
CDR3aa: CASSAFTSPLHF

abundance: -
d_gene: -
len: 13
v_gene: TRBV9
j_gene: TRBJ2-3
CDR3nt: TGTGCCAGCAGCGTAGTAGGCACAGATACGCAGTATTTT
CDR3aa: CASSVVGTDTQYF

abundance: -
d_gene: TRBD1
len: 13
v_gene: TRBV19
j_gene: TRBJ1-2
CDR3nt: TGTGCCAGTAGACGGACAGGAGCATATGGCTACACCTTC
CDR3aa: CASRRTGAYGYTF

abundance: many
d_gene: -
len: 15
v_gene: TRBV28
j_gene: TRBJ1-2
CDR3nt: TGTGCCAGCAGGAAATTTCTCGGACCTAACTATGGCTACACCTTC
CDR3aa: CASRKFLGPNYGYTF

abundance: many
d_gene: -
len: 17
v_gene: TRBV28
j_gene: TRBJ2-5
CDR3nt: TGTGCCAGCACTATACCCTCCCGGGGCGAGTCACGGGAGACCCAGTACTTC
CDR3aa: CASTIPSRGESRETQYF

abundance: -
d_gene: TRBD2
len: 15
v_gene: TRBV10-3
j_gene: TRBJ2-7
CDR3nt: TGTGCCATCAGTGAGAGGCTAGCGGGGAACTACGAGCAGTACTTC
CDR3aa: CAISERLAGNYEQYF

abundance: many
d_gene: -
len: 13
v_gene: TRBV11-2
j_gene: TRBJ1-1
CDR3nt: TGTGCCAGCAGCTCAATCGGGGAGTTTGAAGCTTTCTTT
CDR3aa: CASSSIGEFEAFF

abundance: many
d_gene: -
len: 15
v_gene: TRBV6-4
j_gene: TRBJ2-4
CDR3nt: TGTGCCAGCCGTACACCAAGGCCCTTCGAAAACATTCAGTACTTC
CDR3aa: CASRTPRPFENIQYF

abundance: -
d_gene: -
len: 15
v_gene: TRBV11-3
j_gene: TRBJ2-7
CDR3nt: TGTGCCAGCAGCTCCCGGGACGGCTTTTTCTACGAGCAGTACTTC
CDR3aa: CASSSRDGFFYEQYF

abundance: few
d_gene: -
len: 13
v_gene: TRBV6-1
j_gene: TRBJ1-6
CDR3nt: TGTGCCAGCAGTCCGGGATATAATTCACCCCTCCACTTT
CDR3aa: CASSPGYNSPLHF

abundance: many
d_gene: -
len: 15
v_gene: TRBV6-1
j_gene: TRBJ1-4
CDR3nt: TGTGCCAGCAGTGCCTGGACCGCTCGGACAGAAAAACTGTTTTTT
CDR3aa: CASSAWTARTEKLFF

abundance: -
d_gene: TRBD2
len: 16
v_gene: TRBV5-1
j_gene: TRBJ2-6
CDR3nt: TGCGCCAGCAGCTTGGGACTAGCTAGTGGGGCCAACGTCCTGACTTTC
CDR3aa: CASSLGLASGANVLTF

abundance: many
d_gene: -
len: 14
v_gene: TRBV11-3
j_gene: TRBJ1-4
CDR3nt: TGTGCCAGCAGCGACTATCAGGAGGGAGAAAAACTGTTTTTT
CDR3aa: CASSDYQEGEKLFF

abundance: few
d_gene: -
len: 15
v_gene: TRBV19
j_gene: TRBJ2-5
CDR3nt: TGTGCCAGTAGTCCCGACCAAGGGGGAGGGGAGACCCAGTACTTC
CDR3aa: CASSPDQGGGETQYF

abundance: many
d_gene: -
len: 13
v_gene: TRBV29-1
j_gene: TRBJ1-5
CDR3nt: TGCAGCGTTGAAATACCGATCAATCAGCCCCAGCATTTT
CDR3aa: CSVEIPINQPQHF

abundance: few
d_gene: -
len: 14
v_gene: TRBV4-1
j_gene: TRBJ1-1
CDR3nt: TGCGCCAGCAGCCAAGTCCGTTGGGGCACTGAAGCTTTCTTT
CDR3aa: CASSQVRWGTEAFF

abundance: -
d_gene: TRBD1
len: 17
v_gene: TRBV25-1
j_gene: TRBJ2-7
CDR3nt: TGTGCCAGCAGTGGAGGGAAGTGGACAGGGAGCTCCTACGAGCAGTACTTC
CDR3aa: CASSGGKWTGSSYEQYF

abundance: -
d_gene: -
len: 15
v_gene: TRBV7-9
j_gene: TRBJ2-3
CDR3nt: TGTGCCAGCAACCATCCACCCCTGGGGACAGATACGCAGTATTTT
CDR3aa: CASNHPPLGTDTQYF

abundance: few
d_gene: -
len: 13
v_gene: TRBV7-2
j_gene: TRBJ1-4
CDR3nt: TGTGCTAGCAGCTTAGGGCTGGGGGAAAAACTGTTTTTT
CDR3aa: CASSLGLGEKLFF

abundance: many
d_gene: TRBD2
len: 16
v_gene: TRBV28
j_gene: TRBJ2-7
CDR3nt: TGTGCCAGCAGTACCCCGGCGGGGGTTACTTCCTACGAGCAGTACTTC
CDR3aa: CASSTPAGVTSYEQYF

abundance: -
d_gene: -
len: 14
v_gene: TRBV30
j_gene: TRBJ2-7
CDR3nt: TGTGCCTGGAGTCCCCGAACCGGAGCGCGCGAGCAGTACTTC
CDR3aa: CAWSPRTGAREQYF

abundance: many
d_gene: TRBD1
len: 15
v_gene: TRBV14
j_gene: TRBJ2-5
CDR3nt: TGTGCCAGCAGCCAAGCCCAACAGGGGTTAGAGACCCAGTACTTC
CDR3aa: CASSQAQQGLETQYF

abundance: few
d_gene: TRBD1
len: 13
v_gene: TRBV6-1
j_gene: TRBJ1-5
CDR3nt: TGTGCCAGCACCATCAGGGGGCTTCAGCCCCAGCATTTT
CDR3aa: CASTIRGLQPQHF

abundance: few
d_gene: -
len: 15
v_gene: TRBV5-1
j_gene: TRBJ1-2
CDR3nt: TGCGCCAGCAGCTTGGGGGAGGGGCCCGGCTATGGCTACACCTTC
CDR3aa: CASSLGEGPGYGYTF

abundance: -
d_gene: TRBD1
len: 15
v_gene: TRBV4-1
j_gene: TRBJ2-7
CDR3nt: TGCGCCAGCAGCCAAGATGACAGGGAAGTGTACGAGCAGTACTTC
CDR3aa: CASSQDDREVYEQYF

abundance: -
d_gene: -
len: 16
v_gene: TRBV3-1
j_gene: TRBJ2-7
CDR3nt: TGTGCCAGCAGCCAAGGGTTCGCGGGACAGAGATACGAGCAGTACTTC
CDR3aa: CASSQGFAGQRYEQYF

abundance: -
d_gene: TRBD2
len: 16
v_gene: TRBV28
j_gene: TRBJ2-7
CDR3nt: TGTGCCAGCAACTACGCTATTACAAGCGGGACCTACGAGCAGTACTTC
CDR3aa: CASNYAITSGTYEQYF

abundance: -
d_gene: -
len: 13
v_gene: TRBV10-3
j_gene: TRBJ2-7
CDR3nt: TGTGCCTCCGGACGGGAGTTGTCCTACGAGCAGTACTTC
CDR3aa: CASGRELSYEQYF

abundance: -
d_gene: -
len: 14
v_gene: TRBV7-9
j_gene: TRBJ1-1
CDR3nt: TGTGCCAGCAGCTTCCCAGGGGAAGGGGCTGAAGCTTTCTTT
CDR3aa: CASSFPGEGAEAFF

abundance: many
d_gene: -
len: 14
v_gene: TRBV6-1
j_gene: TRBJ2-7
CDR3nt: TGTGCCAGCAGCCCCGGGACGGCTTCCTACGAGCAGTACTTC
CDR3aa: CASSPGTASYEQYF

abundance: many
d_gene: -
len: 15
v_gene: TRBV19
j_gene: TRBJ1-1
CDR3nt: TGTGCCAGTAGTGTTAAAAATGAAATGAACACTGAAGCTTTCTTT
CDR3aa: CASSVKNEMNTEAFF

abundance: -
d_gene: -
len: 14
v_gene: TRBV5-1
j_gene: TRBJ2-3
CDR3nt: TGCGCCAGCAGCCCGGGACCAGGCACAGATACGCAGTATTTT
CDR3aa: CASSPGPGTDTQYF

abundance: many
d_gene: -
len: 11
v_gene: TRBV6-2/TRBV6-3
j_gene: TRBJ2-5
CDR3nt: TGTGCCAGCAGTTACCTTAAGACCCAGTACTTC
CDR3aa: CASSYLKTQYF

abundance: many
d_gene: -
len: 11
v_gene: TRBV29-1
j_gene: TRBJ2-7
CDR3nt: TGCAGCGTCCAGTCAACCTACGAGCAGTACTTC
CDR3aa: CSVQSTYEQYF

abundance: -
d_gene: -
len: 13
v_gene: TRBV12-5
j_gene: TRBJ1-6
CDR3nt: TGTGCTAGTAGTCCAGGGCAATACTCACCCCTCCACTTT
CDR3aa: CASSPGQYSPLHF

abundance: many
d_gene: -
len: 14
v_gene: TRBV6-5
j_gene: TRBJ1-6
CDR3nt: TGTGCCAGCAGTTACTCGATAGAAAATTCACCCCTCCACTTT
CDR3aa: CASSYSIENSPLHF